This TCR beta chain originates from a study of shared clonotypes between healthy human individuals. This clone occurred once. What it binds is not known. Trimming cost V 4 bases and J 5 bases, with 14 bases left between them. This CDR3 has 14 amino acids. Germline CDR1 and CDR2: SGHTA and FQGNSA. Study-wide results and caveats: Naive CD4 clonotype sharing across a handful of donors was approximately 5%.

A deep-level run was used for the assay. Method: immunoSEQ multiplex PCR; TCRdb's copy keeps in-frame clones and lacks some. The data contain around 330,000 clones, roughly 70% of them singletons. The specimen was memory CD4+ T cells sorted from blood. The subset: CD45RA-negative fraction. The TCR originated in a man in his thirties or forties in good health. V usage is TRBV7-2 and J usage is TRBJ2-5; tentatively, D is TRBD1 (5 bases). For the CDR3, the DNA is TGTGCCAGCAGCTCCGGCAGGGCCGCGGAGACCCAGTACTTC. It translates to CASSSGRAAETQYF.